The 27 T cell receptor beta chains in this list originate from one sample, sequenced in a study of blood T cell repertoires in COVID-19. Sequencing was performed with immunoSEQ multiplex PCR; in TCRdb, only in-frame clones are kept and a portion is missing. The repertoire consists of approximately 97,000 clones, with 70% to 90% occurring once and the leading ten covering roughly 2%. Sequences were obtained from peripheral blood. The receptor set was obtained from a man aged 50-59 years with active COVID-19.

This chain connects TRBV3-1 (or the pseudogene TRBV3-2) to TRBJ2-4, with 8 bases fitting TRBD2. Germline V CDR1 and CDR2: LGHDT, YNNKEL (reference sequence). This CDR3 has 15 amino acids. The V segment lost 3 bases and the J segment 8 bases; nucleotides outside the gene matches: 9. The CDR3 DNA reads TGTGCCAGCAGCCACGGGCGGGGGGCCGGGGACATTCAGTACTTC. As protein: CASSHGRGAGDIQYF.

This clone has only one observation. The gene calls are TRBV7-3 and TRBJ1-1, with no clear D. CDR3 length equals 14 residues. The V end was cut by 3 bases, the J end by 1 base, with 9 bases between. Germline CDR1 is SGHTA and CDR2 is FQGTGA. CDR3 sequence: CASSFGDRNTEAFF. DNA for the CDR3: TGTGCCAGCAGCTTCGGGGATAGGAACACTGAAGCTTTCTTT.

The sample holds one count of this clone. The V gene is TRBV2, the J gene TRBJ2-5; TRBD2 might be the D (5 bases). V was cut by 6 bases and J by 3 bases, with 5 bases left in between. This CDR3 region has 11 residues. Germline CDR1 SNHLY, CDR2 FYNNEI. This CDR3 reads CASRGEETQYF. The DNA of the CDR3 is TGTGCCAGCAGGGGAGAAGAGACCCAGTACTTC.

The chain joins TRBV7-9 to TRBJ2-2, with 10 bases identical to TRBD1. Germline lookup yields CDR1 SEHNR and CDR2 FQNEAQ (reference sequence). CDR3 length: 16 amino acids. The V gene end was trimmed by 6 bases and the J gene end by 5 bases; junction bases not matched to a gene: 9. The DNA for the CDR3 is TGTGCCAGCAGACCATCCCGGACAGGGGGAACCGGGGAGCTGTTTTTT. It is translated as CASRPSRTGGTGELFF.

V and J are TRBV27 and TRBJ1-2, with 7 positions matching TRBD1. This CDR3 is 11 amino acids long. Per germline, CDR1 MNHEY and CDR2 SMNVEV (reference sequence). With 8 bases clipped from V and 3 bases from J, the junction kept 0 bases outside the gene matches. CDR3 DNA sequence: TGTGCCAGCGGACAGGACTATGGCTACACCTTC. This sequence encodes CASGQDYGYTF.

The chain uses TRBV19 and TRBJ1-2; D gene unclear. The germline V gene encodes CDR1 LNHDA and CDR2 SQIVND (reference sequence). Trimming left V 7 bases short and J 5 bases short, with 11 bases between. This CDR3 region has 12 residues. CDR3 protein: CASKARGYGYTF. The CDR3 DNA is TGTGCCAGTAAGGCCCGGGGATATGGCTACACCTTC. Full variable domain (outside the CDR3, taken from reference TRBV19 and TRBJ1-2): DGGITQSPKYLFRKEGQNVTLSCEQNLNHDAMYWYRQDPGQGLRLIYYSQIVNDFQKGDIAEGYSVSREKKESFPLTVTSAQKNPTAFYLCASKARGYGYTFGSGTRLTVV.

The chain uses TRBV6-7 and TRBJ2-3; D is unclear. TRBV6-7 is an ORF, with its function uncertain. V dropped 5 bases and J dropped 0 bases, with 12 bases sitting between them. The CDR3 sequence is 15 residues long. The CDR3 protein is CASSGRLSSTDTQYF. The CDR3 DNA is TGTGCCAGCAGTGGCAGGCTTTCTAGCACAGATACGCAGTATTTT.

The chain combines TRBV10-3 with TRBJ2-5; TRBD2 matches 11 bases. CDR1 and CDR2 (germline): ENHRY, SYGVKD. The CDR3 contains 18 residues. V dropped 4 bases and J dropped 4; count of bases not matched to a gene: 14. CDR3 DNA: TGTGCCATCAGTGGGGCGGTGGGTAGCGGGGGGGCCGGAGAGACCCAGTACTTC. Protein: CAISGAVGSGGAGETQYF.

This clone appeared a few times. This chain uses TRBV4-3 with TRBJ2-7, with 12 bases identical to TRBD2. This CDR3 contains 16 residues. V dropped 1 base and J dropped 4; count of bases not matched to a gene: 5. Germline CDR1 LGHNA, CDR2 YSLEER. The CDR3 coding sequence is TGCGCCAGCAGCCAAGGTACAGGACTAGCGGGGTACGAGCAGTACTTC. Translated, it gives CASSQGTGLAGYEQYF.

This sequence joins TRBV6-6 and TRBJ1-5, with 7 positions matching TRBD1. The germline gives CDR1 MNHNY, CDR2 SVGAGI (reference sequence). The junction had 11 bases not matched to a gene; V was cut back by 6 bases and J by 6 bases. There are 15 residues in the CDR3. The CDR3 reads CASRSADRVGQPQHF. CDR3 nucleotides: TGTGCCAGCAGATCGGCCGACAGGGTCGGTCAGCCCCAGCATTTT.

The rearrangement links TRBV30 to TRBJ1-1, with a possible D match to TRBD1 (5 bases). The CDR3 has 13 amino acids. The germline CDR1 and CDR2 sequences are GTSNPN and SVGIG (reference sequence). V dropped 0 bases and J dropped 4 bases, with 9 bases sitting between them. The CDR3 coding sequence is TGTGCCTGGAGTGTACGGGGACTCACTGAAGCTTTCTTT. Translated, it gives CAWSVRGLTEAFF. The full variable domain, in which reference TRBV30 and TRBJ1-1 provide the parts outside the CDR3, is SQTIHQWPATLVQPVGSPLSLECTVEGTSNPNLYWYRQAAGRGLQLLFYSVGIGQISSEVPQNLSASRPQDRQFILSSKKLLLSDSGFYLCAWSVRGLTEAFFGQGTRLTVV.

The DNA for the CDR3 is TGCGCCAGCAAACACCGACAGGAGCTGAACACTGAAGCTTTCTTT. Translating gives CASKHRQELNTEAFF. The chain uses TRBV5-1 and TRBJ1-1; D possibly corresponds to TRBD1 (6 bases). V lost 6 bases, J lost 0 bases, and 15 bases lay in between. The germline V gene encodes CDR1 SGHRS and CDR2 YFSETQ. CDR3 length equals 15 residues. Using reference TRBV5-1 and TRBJ1-1 for the parts outside the CDR3, the full variable domain is KAGVTQTPRYLIKTRGQQVTLSCSPISGHRSVSWYQQTPGQGLQFLFEYFSETQRNKGNFPGRFSGRQFSNSRSEMNVSTLELGDSALYLCASKHRQELNTEAFFGQGTRLTVV.

This clone was recorded only once. The chain carries TRBV19 and TRBJ1-4; weak D call: TRBD1 (6 bases). CDR3 size: 14 residues. CDR1 and CDR2 (germline): LNHDA, SQIVND (reference sequence). V was pared by 2 bases and J by 8 bases, with 12 bases between. CDR3 DNA sequence: TGTGCCAGTAGTATAACAGGGTCGAACGAAAAACTGTTTTTT. Translation gives CASSITGSNEKLFF.

About this clone: One end of the junction varies from germline; a read error may be responsible. Other DNA variants within this sample encode the same CDR3. This rearrangement joins TRBV7-7 to TRBJ2-2, with 10 positions matching TRBD1. Germline V gene data show CDR1 as SSHAT and CDR2 as FNYEAQ (reference sequence). This CDR3 is 15 amino acids long. For the CDR3, the DNA is TGTGCTAGCAGCTTGGACAGGGGGGGGTCCGGGGAGCTGTTTTTT. Residues: CASSLDRGGSGELFF.

This chain uses TRBV5-1 with TRBJ2-3; D is perhaps TRBD2 (6 bases). Germline CDR1 SGHRS, CDR2 YFSETQ. Trimming stripped 6 bases from V and 6 bases from J, with 11 bases between. The CDR3 sequence is 12 residues long. The CDR3 DNA sequence: TGCGCCAGCAAGAGGGAGGCCGATACGCAGTATTTT. It specifies CASKREADTQYF.

This chain connects TRBV6-6 to TRBJ2-2, with TRBD1 as a possible D gene (6 bases). This CDR3 contains 14 residues. Per germline, CDR1 MNHNY and CDR2 SVGAGI (reference sequence). V lost 9 bases and J lost 5, with 16 bases in between. In nucleotides, the CDR3 is TGTGCCAGTGGCCTCAGGGGAAGGACCGGGGAGCTGTTTTTT. As protein: CASGLRGRTGELFF.

Note on this clone: Within the sample, other DNA sequences also encode this same CDR3. The chain couples TRBV20-1 to TRBJ1-2; D remains ambiguous. The CDR3 loop spans 12 amino acids. The V and J ends lost 3 bases and 3 bases respectively, with 8 bases between them. Germline V gene sequence: CDR1 DFQATT, CDR2 SNEGSKA (reference sequence). The CDR3 sequence: CSASLSDYGYTF. The CDR3 nucleotides read TGCAGTGCTAGTCTTTCCGACTATGGCTACACCTTC.

The table lists this clone with a count of one. The chain uses TRBV25-1 and TRBJ2-2, with TRBD1 identical over 8 bases. Germline CDR1 MGHDK, CDR2 SYGVNS. J was trimmed by 5 bases and V by 2 bases; bases with no gene match: 10. The CDR3 spans 17 residues. CDR3 protein: CASSEGWRTGITGELFF. CDR3 in DNA: TGTGCCAGCAGTGAAGGGTGGAGGACAGGGATAACCGGGGAGCTGTTTTTT. Full variable domain (rest looked up from reference TRBV25-1 and TRBJ2-2): EADIYQTPRYLVIGTGKKITLECSQTMGHDKMYWYQQDPGMELHLIHYSYGVNSTEKGDLSSESTVSRIRTEHFPLTLESARPSHTSQYLCASSEGWRTGITGELFFGEGSRLTVL.

The chain has TRBV6-2 or TRBV6-3 and TRBJ2-7, with D tentatively TRBD1 (6 bases). V lost 5 bases and J lost 0, with 20 bases in between. The CDR3 runs to 17 residues. Germline CDR1 reads MNHEY; CDR2 reads SVGEGT. The CDR3 DNA reads as TGTGCCAGCAGTCATAACCCCCCGACAGGCCTCTCCTACGAGCAGTACTTC. Its translation: CASSHNPPTGLSYEQYF.

The chain is built from TRBV6-1 and TRBJ1-4, with 12 bases matching TRBD1. CDR1 and CDR2 (germline): MNHNS, SASEGT. J gave up 1 base and V 0 bases, and 6 bases lay outside the gene matches. CDR3 length: 19 amino acids. The CDR3 loop is CASSEAGQGAVVTNEKLFF. The CDR3 DNA reads as TGTGCCAGCAGTGAAGCGGGACAGGGGGCCGTGGTAACTAATGAAAAACTGTTTTTT.

This chain links TRBV19 with TRBJ1-1, with no clear D. CDR1 is LNHDA, CDR2 SQIVND, per germline (reference sequence). V was cut by 5 bases and J by 1 base, with 8 bases left in between. This CDR3 is 13 amino acids long. The CDR3 DNA follows: TGTGCCAGTAGTTTCCGACAGAACACTGAAGCTTTCTTT. Its translation is CASSFRQNTEAFF.

J is TRBJ1-5 and V is TRBV6-5; TRBD1 matches 8 bases. V was clipped by 6 bases and J by 4 bases; unmatched bases: 8. The CDR3 sequence is 15 residues long. Per the germline V gene, CDR1 is MNHEY and CDR2 is SVGAGI. The CDR3 nucleotides read TGTGCCAGCAGCGGCGGACAGGGACGTAATCAGCCCCAGCATTTT. Amino acid sequence: CASSGGQGRNQPQHF.

The chain employs TRBV5-6 and TRBJ2-5, with a weak D call TRBD2 (6 bases). V was cut by 2 bases and J by 4 bases, with 9 bases left in between. The CDR3 runs 13 residues. Germline values: CDR1 SGHDT, CDR2 YYEEEE. Written as DNA, the CDR3 is TGTGCCAGCAGCTTCGGGGGAGCAGAGACCCAGTACTTC. Amino acid sequence: CASSFGGAETQYF.

The rearrangement joins TRBV25-1 to TRBJ1-4; 9 nucleotides agree with TRBD1. The germline V gene encodes CDR1 MGHDK and CDR2 SYGVNS. The J segment lost 6 bases and the V segment lost 3 bases, leaving 5 bases of the junction unmatched. This CDR3 region has 15 residues. CDR3 coding DNA: TGTGCCAGCAGTGAGGCAGACAGGGGGGATGAAAAACTGTTTTTT. It codes for CASSEADRGDEKLFF.

The gene calls are TRBV28 and TRBJ2-7; 10 positions agree with TRBD2. The CDR3 covers 16 residues. The J segment lost 3 bases and the V segment lost 6 bases, leaving 11 bases of the junction unmatched. In germline, CDR1 is MDHEN, CDR2 SYDVKM. CDR3 sequence: CASSSRWKRGGYEQYF. The CDR3 DNA reads as TGTGCCAGCAGCTCCCGGTGGAAGCGGGGGGGCTACGAGCAGTACTTC.

This CDR3 reads CASSPKPQDVNEQFF. CDR3 bases: TGCGCCAGCAGCCCGAAACCACAGGATGTAAATGAGCAGTTCTTC. The chain carries TRBV4-1 and TRBJ2-1, with D possibly being TRBD1 (5 bases). V lost 4 bases and J 7 bases, leaving 17 bases between the germline ends. The CDR3 has 15 amino acids. Looked up from germline, CDR1 is MGHRA and CDR2 is YSYEKL.

This clone was seen a single time. This chain joins TRBV11-2 and TRBJ2-2, with D perhaps TRBD2 (6 bases). CDR3 length: 12 residues. Trimming removed 5 bases at V and 7 bases at J, with 8 bases between. Germline values: CDR1 SGHAT, CDR2 FQNNGV. This CDR3 is CASSPGVGELFF. CDR3 bases: TGTGCCAGCAGCCCGGGGGTCGGGGAGCTGTTTTTT.